A selection of T cell receptor beta chains follows, all from one sample in a study of blood T cells in healthy people across ages. TCRdb reprocessed the 5' RACE reads via MiXCR and lists one record per CDR3 protein. This table holds around 1,000,000 distinct CDR3 sequences, around 25% found once. These data were likewise used in another study, on T cells of mothers and their children.

Source material: blood. These receptors were taken from a girl aged 2 to 10 in good health. Each CDR3 is given without its conserved first and last residue.

TRBJ2-7	TRBV25-1	ASSDRRYEQY
TRBJ2-5	TRBV4-1	ASSLPGESETQY
TRBJ2-1	TRBV12-3/TRBV12-4	ASSSLGPGGEQF
TRBJ2-3	TRBV7-2	ASSLVRGQGQIDTQY
TRBJ1-1	TRBV29-1	SVEEGVNTEAF
TRBJ1-2	TRBV3-1	ASSLRGQGMSDGYT
TRBJ2-3	TRBV6-1	ASSRPPSGALDTQY
TRBJ2-2	TRBV29-1	SVRGQLNTGELF
NA	TRBV6-1	ASRVQGKGETQY
NA	TRBV2	ASSESDPYTYEQY
TRBJ2-5	TRBV29-1	SARQRETQY
TRBJ2-7	TRBV21-1	ASRTREQY
TRBJ2-1	TRBV3-1	ASSPPGTSNEQF
TRBJ1-1	TRBV2	ASSEDLQERRLTEAF
TRBJ2-1	TRBV5-1	ASSSLLAGSYNEQF
TRBJ2-7	TRBV2	ASKDAGGRSSYEQY
TRBJ1-5	TRBV20-1	SPGESNQPQH
TRBJ1-1	TRBV20-1	SARNPNTEAF
NA	TRBV5-6	ASSFEPGEQY
TRBJ1-1	TRBV20-1	SAWVSNTEAF
TRBJ1-4	TRBV6-1	ASILLPLTAATNEKLF
TRBJ1-5	TRBV27	ASSLTGNGQPQH
TRBJ1-1	TRBV5-1	ASSFREDELNTEAF
TRBJ2-2	TRBV27	ASSLSVGGGELF
TRBJ2-2	TRBV6-2/TRBV6-3	ASRDKGQGNTGELF
TRBJ1-2	TRBV4-2	ASSPSTGTSGGYT
TRBJ1-4	TRBV5-4	ASSLPFCLTGGGEKLF
TRBJ2-2	TRBV10-1	AGSVDTNTGELF
NA	TRBV2	ASRITGAPYEQY
TRBJ2-4	TRBV5-5	ASSSLAGSKNIQY
TRBJ1-2	TRBV4-2	ASSQDWQSTYGYT
TRBJ2-1	TRBV9	ASHPTSGNSYNEQF
TRBJ2-6	TRBV27	ASSMNRAGANVLT
TRBJ1-2	TRBV29-1	STDRADYGYT
TRBJ2-5	TRBV7-8	ASRRAAGLETQY
TRBJ2-2	TRBV11-2	ASRELTAANTGELF
TRBJ2-7	TRBV20-1	SARDTALTYEQY
TRBJ1-3	TRBV15	ATSGRAENTIY
TRBJ2-1	TRBV7-8	ASSARRVSSSNEQF
TRBJ1-5	TRBV15	ATSTGGESNQPQH
NA	TRBV6-6	ASSYSPGQRSYEQY
TRBJ1-6	TRBV5-1	ASSAEGRDSPLH
TRBJ2-7	TRBV7-9	ASSFRDTSYEQY
TRBJ2-3	TRBV28	ASSFPGQGTDMQY
TRBJ2-3	TRBV11-3	ASSSRTSGGQDTQY
TRBJ2-7	TRBV12-3/TRBV12-4	ASSWEGQGAYEQY
TRBJ2-4	TRBV6-5	ASRQRGENIQY
TRBJ2-4	TRBV7-2	ASSLKTVAKNIQY
TRBJ2-3	TRBV20-1	SARGLTGRKVTDTQY
NA	TRBV4-3	ASSQETYWAGTGMNEQF
TRBJ1-4	TRBV7-9	ASSLHDGSTNEKLF